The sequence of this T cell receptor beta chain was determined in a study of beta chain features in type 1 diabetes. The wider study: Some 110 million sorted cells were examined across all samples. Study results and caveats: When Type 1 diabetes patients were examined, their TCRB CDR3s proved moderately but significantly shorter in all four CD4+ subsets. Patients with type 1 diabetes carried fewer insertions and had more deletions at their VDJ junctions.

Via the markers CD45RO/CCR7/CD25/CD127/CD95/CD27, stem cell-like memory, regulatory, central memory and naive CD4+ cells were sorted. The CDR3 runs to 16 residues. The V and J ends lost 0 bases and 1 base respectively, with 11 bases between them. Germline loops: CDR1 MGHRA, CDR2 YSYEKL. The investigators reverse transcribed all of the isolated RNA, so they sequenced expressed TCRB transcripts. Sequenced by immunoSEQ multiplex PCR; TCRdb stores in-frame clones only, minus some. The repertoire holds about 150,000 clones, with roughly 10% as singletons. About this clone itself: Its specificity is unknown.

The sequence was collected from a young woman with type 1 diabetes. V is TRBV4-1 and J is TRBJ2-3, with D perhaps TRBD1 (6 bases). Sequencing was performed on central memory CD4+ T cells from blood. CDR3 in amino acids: CASSQEGGRGTDTQYF. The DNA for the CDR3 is TGCGCCAGCAGCCAAGAAGGGGGAAGGGGCACAGATACGCAGTATTTT.